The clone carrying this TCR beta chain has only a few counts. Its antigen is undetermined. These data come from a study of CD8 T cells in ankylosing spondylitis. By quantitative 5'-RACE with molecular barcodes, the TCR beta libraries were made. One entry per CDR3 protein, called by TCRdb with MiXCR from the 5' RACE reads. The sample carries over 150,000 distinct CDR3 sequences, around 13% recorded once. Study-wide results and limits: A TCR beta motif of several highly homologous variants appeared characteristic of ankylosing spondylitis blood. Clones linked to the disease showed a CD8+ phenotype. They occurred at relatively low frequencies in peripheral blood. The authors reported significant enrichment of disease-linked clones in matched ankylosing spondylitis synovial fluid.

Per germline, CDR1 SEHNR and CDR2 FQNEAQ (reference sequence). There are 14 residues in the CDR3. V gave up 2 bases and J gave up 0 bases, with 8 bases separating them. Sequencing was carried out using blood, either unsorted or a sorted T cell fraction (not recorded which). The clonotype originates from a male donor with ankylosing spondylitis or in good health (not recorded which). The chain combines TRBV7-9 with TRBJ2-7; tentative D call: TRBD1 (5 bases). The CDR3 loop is CASSLWGSSYEQYF. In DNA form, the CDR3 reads TGTGCCAGCAGCTTATGGGGCAGCTCCTACGAGCAGTACTTC.